The 31 T cell receptor beta chains below come from one sample, sequenced in a study of shared clonotypes between healthy human individuals. Produced via immunoSEQ multiplex PCR; TCRdb's table is partial and in-frame only. The sample holds about 2,200,000 clones, approximately 94% seen once. CD8 cells regarded as naive lacked CD45RO, were positively chosen for CCR7, and omitted terminally differentiated effector memory CD45RA+ cells. Source material: naive CD8+ T cells from PBMCs. These receptors were collected from a man between 18 and 35 years old in good health. Some clones in this sample may be carry-over from other donors' samples.

This clone is a singleton in its sample. The chain joins TRBV9 to TRBJ2-1; no reliable D call. The CDR3 is 15 residues long. Germline V gene data show CDR1 as SGDLS and CDR2 as YYNGEE. V was pared by 2 bases and J by 1 base, with 10 bases between. The CDR3 coding sequence is TGTGCCAGCAGCGTGGGGAAGGGATCCTACAATGAGCAGTTCTTC. Protein: CASSVGKGSYNEQFF.

A word on this clone: This sample includes further DNA sequences coding for the same CDR3. The chain uses TRBV7-2 and TRBJ1-3, with D possibly matching TRBD1 (5 bases). The CDR3 runs 15 residues. Germline values: CDR1 SGHTA, CDR2 FQGNSA. V was pared by 1 base and J by 0 bases, with 7 bases between. The CDR3: CASSLDRFSGNTIYF. The CDR3 DNA reads as TGTGCCAGCAGCTTAGACAGGTTCTCTGGAAACACCATATATTTT.

The gene calls are TRBV28 and TRBJ2-7; the D gene is possibly TRBD1 (7 bases). Trimming stripped 6 bases from V and 2 bases from J, with 17 bases between. This CDR3 is built from 15 residues. Germline CDR1 MDHEN, CDR2 SYDVKM. CDR3 protein: CASSRRGRNTYEQYF. The CDR3 bases are TGTGCCAGCAGCAGGAGGGGGCGAAATACCTACGAGCAGTACTTC.

This clone was seen just once. The rearrangement joins TRBV9 to TRBJ2-4; 7 nucleotides align to TRBD1. CDR1 SGDLS and CDR2 YYNGEE come from the germline V gene. The CDR3 is made up of 14 amino acids. Germline trimming cut 1 base from V and 5 bases from J; bases unmatched to any gene: 3. CDR3 DNA: TGTGCCAGCAGCGTAAGCCAGGGGGAAAACATTCAGTACTTC. Protein product: CASSVSQGENIQYF. The complete variable domain, with remaining parts taken from reference TRBV9 and TRBJ2-4, reads DSGVTQTPKHLITATGQRVTLRCSPRSGDLSVYWYQQSLDQGLQFLIQYYNGEERAKGNILERFSAQQFPDLHSELNLSSLELGDSALYFCASSVSQGENIQYFGAGTRLSVL.

CDR3 sequence reads: CASSLGTGRETQYF. The CDR3 DNA sequence: TGTGCCAGCAGCCTCGGGACAGGGAGAGAGACCCAGTACTTC. This chain joins TRBV7-9 and TRBJ2-5; 9 bases agree with TRBD1. The CDR3 sequence is 14 residues long. Germline V CDR1 and CDR2: SEHNR, FQNEAQ (reference sequence). J was trimmed by 4 bases and V by 5 bases; bases with no gene match: 5.

The V call is TRBV7-9, the J call TRBJ2-1, with TRBD2 identical over 12 bases. The length of the CDR3 is 17 residues. From germline, CDR1 is SEHNR and CDR2 FQNEAQ (reference sequence). The V gene end was trimmed by 5 bases and the J gene end by 5 bases; junction bases not matched to a gene: 10. CDR3 sequence: CASSRRLAGEVNNEQFF. In nucleotides, the CDR3 is TGTGCCAGCAGCAGAAGACTAGCGGGAGAAGTTAACAATGAGCAGTTCTTC.

This clone was counted once. The gene calls are TRBV6-6 and TRBJ1-2; D is unclear. This CDR3 is 15 amino acids long. Trimming removed 4 bases at V and 8 bases at J, with 20 bases between. Germline CDR1 MNHNY, CDR2 SVGAGI (reference sequence). The CDR3 sequence: CASSFGSPGMGGYTF. The CDR3 DNA reads as TGTGCCAGCAGTTTCGGCTCCCCGGGAATGGGGGGCTACACCTTC.

This clone was detected once. The V and J genes are TRBV9 and TRBJ2-2, with 7 bases lining up with TRBD2. CDR1 SGDLS and CDR2 YYNGEE come from the germline V gene. J lost 7 bases, V lost 3 bases, and 12 bases had no gene match. The CDR3 runs to 16 residues. The CDR3, as DNA: TGTGCCAGCAGCGGTCAAAGGGCGGGAGAAGTCGGGGAGCTGTTTTTT. Its translation: CASSGQRAGEVGELFF.

The V call is TRBV5-1, the J call TRBJ2-1; 7 bases map to TRBD2. Germline CDR1 reads SGHRS; CDR2 reads YFSETQ. Trimming took 1 base from V and 0 from J; bases not matched to a gene: 1. The CDR3 is 15 amino acids. The CDR3 protein is CASSLSGGSYNEQFF. In DNA, the CDR3 is TGCGCCAGCAGCTTGTCGGGGGGCTCCTACAATGAGCAGTTCTTC.

This chain uses TRBV27 with TRBJ1-2; possible D gene TRBD1, 5 bases. V shed 0 bases and J shed 13 bases, with 18 bases lying between them. The CDR3 totals 14 residues. Germline V gives CDR1 MNHEY, CDR2 SMNVEV (reference sequence). This CDR3 is CASSLSAAREGSTF. The DNA for the CDR3 is TGTGCCAGCAGTTTATCGGCCGCCAGGGAGGGATCCACCTTC.

V and J are TRBV11-1 and TRBJ2-7; 8 nucleotides match TRBD2. V shed 5 bases, J shed 0 bases, and the junction held 15 bases outside the gene matches. CDR3 length equals 18 residues. The germline V gene has CDR1 SGHAT and CDR2 FQDESV (reference sequence). The CDR3 protein is CASSPPPWVLADSYEQYF. Written as DNA, the CDR3 is TGTGCCAGCAGCCCTCCCCCTTGGGTACTAGCGGACTCCTACGAGCAGTACTTC.

This rearrangement joins TRBV27 to TRBJ2-7, with 7 bases matching TRBD1. Germline V gives CDR1 MNHEY, CDR2 SMNVEV (reference sequence). The CDR3 extends over 13 amino acids. With 5 bases clipped from V and 5 bases from J, the junction kept 6 bases outside the gene matches. CDR3 sequence reads: CASSIYTGDEQYF. The CDR3 bases are TGTGCCAGCAGTATCTACACAGGGGACGAGCAGTACTTC.

This chain uses TRBV4-1 with TRBJ1-2; no clear D gene. There are 14 residues in the CDR3. V was cut by 1 base and J by 0 bases, with 6 bases left in between. Germline-derived CDR1 and CDR2 are MGHRA and YSYEKL. For the CDR3, the DNA is TGCGCCAGCAGCCAAGTGGGCCCTAACTATGGCTACACCTTC. Amino acids: CASSQVGPNYGYTF.

The rearrangement links TRBV7-2 to TRBJ1-4, with D maybe TRBD1 (5 bases). Deletions cut 5 bases from V and 14 bases from J, with 24 bases between. The CDR3 contains 15 residues. In germline, CDR1 is SGHTA, CDR2 FQGNSA. The CDR3 protein is CASSPEAQPTGGLFF. CDR3 coding DNA: TGTGCCAGCAGCCCAGAAGCTCAACCAACCGGGGGGCTGTTTTTT.

The chain joins TRBV19 to TRBJ1-2; no clear D gene. Trimming took off 4 bases at V and 4 bases at J, with 19 bases between the two ends. CDR3 length equals 16 residues. Per the germline V gene, CDR1 is LNHDA and CDR2 is SQIVND (reference sequence). CDR3 in DNA: TGTGCCAGTAGTACCTCCCGTGGGGTACCGGTCTATGGCTACACCTTC. Amino acid sequence: CASSTSRGVPVYGYTF.

The chain carries TRBV27 and TRBJ2-2; 9 nucleotides match TRBD2. This CDR3 has 18 amino acids. Germline loops: CDR1 MNHEY, CDR2 SMNVEV (reference sequence). V gave up 6 bases and J gave up 4 bases; unmatched junction bases: 15. CDR3 sequence reads: CASSLFGRAGGLTGELFF. CDR3 sequence (DNA): TGTGCCAGCAGCCTCTTTGGACGAGCGGGAGGCCTCACCGGGGAGCTGTTTTTT.

The chain uses TRBV7-9 and TRBJ2-1; D assignment may be TRBD1 or TRBD2 (5 bases each). This CDR3 is 16 amino acids long. Looked up from germline, CDR1 is SEHNR and CDR2 is FQNEAQ (reference sequence). V gave up 4 bases and J gave up 5 bases, with 18 bases separating them. The CDR3 reads CASSSPGRSLDNEQFF. CDR3 nucleotide sequence: TGTGCCAGCAGCTCACCGGGGCGGTCTTTGGACAATGAGCAGTTCTTC.

The chain is built from TRBV4-3 and TRBJ2-7, with D perhaps being TRBD1 or TRBD2 (5 bases each). CDR1 and CDR2 (germline): LGHNA, YSLEER. Trimming pared 1 base from V and 4 bases from J, leaving 20 bases between. The CDR3 has 17 amino acids. The CDR3 DNA sequence: TGCGCCAGCAGCCAAGGTGGGACGACTCCGGGGCGGTACGAGCAGTACTTC. Translating it yields CASSQGGTTPGRYEQYF.

The rearrangement uses TRBV7-9 and TRBJ2-3, with 8 bases fitting TRBD1. V trimming: 4 bases; J trimming: 4 bases; junction bases outside the gene matches: 13. Per germline, CDR1 SEHNR and CDR2 FQNEAQ (reference sequence). CDR3 size: 17 residues. The CDR3 DNA reads TGTGCCAGCAGCTCGATGACAGGGGCGGTCGTCGCAGATACGCAGTATTTT. Translated: CASSSMTGAVVADTQYF.

As regards this clone: The sample has other DNA sequences that encode this CDR3 too. The chain is built from TRBV28 and TRBJ1-1, with D unclear. Germline assignment: CDR1 MDHEN and CDR2 SYDVKM. The ends were cut back, 6 bases at V and 0 bases at J, with 2 bases in the middle. This CDR3 is 11 amino acids long. CDR3 residues: CASRMNTEAFF. The CDR3 DNA follows: TGTGCCAGCAGAATGAACACTGAAGCTTTCTTT.

The V and J genes are TRBV10-3 and TRBJ1-2; maybe TRBD1 (5 bases). V was shortened by 10 bases and J by 6 bases, with 12 bases between the two germline ends. Per germline, CDR1 ENHRY and CDR2 SYGVKD. This CDR3 comprises 11 residues. CDR3 sequence: CATQGDHGYTF. For the CDR3, the DNA is TGTGCCACCCAGGGAGATCATGGCTACACCTTC.

The chain links TRBV7-9 to TRBJ2-1; a possible D gene is TRBD2 (6 bases). Looked up from germline, CDR1 is SEHNR and CDR2 is FQNEAQ (reference sequence). CDR3 length: 16 residues. V was clipped by 0 bases and J by 8 bases, with 17 bases between them. Written as DNA, the CDR3 is TGTGCCAGCAGCTTAGCGGACGCGCGCGGGACTTATGAGCAGTTCTTC. Its translation is CASSLADARGTYEQFF. Based on the CDR3 plus reference TRBV7-9 and TRBJ2-1, the full variable domain is DTGVSQNPRHKITKRGQNVTFRCDPISEHNRLYWYRQTLGQGPEFLTYFQNEAQLEKSRLLSDRFSAERPKGSFSTLEIQRTEQGDSAMYLCASSLADARGTYEQFFGPGTRLTVL.

This clone was found a few times. The chain carries TRBV7-2 and TRBJ1-1; unclear D gene. The V and J ends lost 5 bases and 1 base respectively, with 8 bases between them. The CDR3 length is 13 residues. Looked up from germline, CDR1 is SGHTA and CDR2 is FQGNSA. CDR3 nucleotides: TGTGCCAGCAGCCGCGTGGAGAACACTGAAGCTTTCTTT. This gives the protein CASSRVENTEAFF.

The gene calls are TRBV27 and TRBJ1-1, with TRBD1 as a possible D gene (5 bases). Germline CDR1 reads MNHEY; CDR2 reads SMNVEV (reference sequence). CDR3 length: 14 amino acids. V lost 2 bases and J lost 6, with 13 bases in between. This CDR3 is CASSLEGAVAEAFF. In nucleotides, the CDR3 is TGTGCCAGCAGTTTAGAAGGGGCAGTCGCTGAAGCTTTCTTT.

As to this clone: Since a much larger clone is just one base distant, this may be a read error. Different DNA sequences within this sample yield the same CDR3. Written as DNA, the CDR3 is TGCGCCAGCAGCTTGCCCGGGGAGCTGTTTTTT. As protein: CASSLPGELFF. The chain has TRBV5-1 and TRBJ2-2; D remains unclear. This CDR3 has 11 residues. Germline loops: CDR1 SGHRS, CDR2 YFSETQ. The ends were cut back, 1 base at V and 6 bases at J, with 1 base in the middle.

The chain carries TRBV7-9 and TRBJ2-3; 7 bases fit TRBD1. Germline trimming cut 4 bases from V and 2 bases from J; bases unmatched to any gene: 6. The CDR3 is 15 amino acids. Germline V lookup: CDR1 SEHNR, CDR2 FQNEAQ (reference sequence). The CDR3 coding sequence is TGTGCCAGCAGCTCGGGACAGACGCACACAGATACGCAGTATTTT. This gives the protein CASSSGQTHTDTQYF.

The rearrangement links TRBV2 to TRBJ1-1; 7 bases are shared with TRBD1. The V and J ends lost 2 bases and 1 base, in that order; junction bases with no gene match: 1. The CDR3 has 14 residues. Germline-derived CDR1 and CDR2 are SNHLY and FYNNEI. CDR3 region: CASSERQGNTEAFF. In DNA form, the CDR3 reads TGTGCCAGCAGTGAACGACAGGGGAACACTGAAGCTTTCTTT.

This chain links TRBV6-5 with TRBJ1-1, with D unresolved. V was trimmed by 3 bases and J by 6 bases, leaving 11 bases between them. The germline CDR1 and CDR2 sequences are MNHEY and SVGAGI. The CDR3 contains 13 residues. CDR3 region: CASSYEGWAEAFF. In nucleotides, the CDR3 is TGTGCCAGCAGTTATGAAGGGTGGGCTGAAGCTTTCTTT.

V gene TRBV29-1 combines with J gene TRBJ1-1; weak D call: TRBD1 (5 bases). Germline lookup yields CDR1 SQVTM and CDR2 ANQGSEA. Trimming stripped 7 bases from V and 11 bases from J, with 17 bases between. The CDR3 has 11 residues. CDR3: CSAEYSGRAFF. The DNA for the CDR3 is TGCAGCGCCGAATATTCAGGGCGGGCTTTCTTT. Full variable domain (outside the CDR3, taken from reference TRBV29-1 and TRBJ1-1): SAVISQKPSRDICQRGTSLTIQCQVDSQVTMMFWYRQQPGQSLTLIATANQGSEATYESGFVIDKFPISRPNLTFSTLTVSNMSPEDSSIYLCSAEYSGRAFFGQGTRLTVV.

This chain links TRBV7-9 with TRBJ2-2, with 9 bases identical to TRBD2. The CDR3 has 19 amino acids. Germline CDR1 reads SEHNR; CDR2 reads FQNEAQ (reference sequence). V lost 1 base and J lost 1; bases outside the gene matches: 10. The CDR3 coding sequence is TGTGCCAGCAGCTTAGTCGGGACTAGCCCACGACAGAACACCGGGGAGCTGTTTTTT. Protein product: CASSLVGTSPRQNTGELFF.

The chain carries TRBV27 and TRBJ2-3; D uncertain. This CDR3 spans 14 amino acids. Germline V gives CDR1 MNHEY, CDR2 SMNVEV (reference sequence). Trimming stripped 2 bases from V and 2 bases from J, with 8 bases between. DNA of the CDR3: TGTGCCAGCAGTTTAATGGAACCCACAGATACGCAGTATTTT. Protein sequence: CASSLMEPTDTQYF.